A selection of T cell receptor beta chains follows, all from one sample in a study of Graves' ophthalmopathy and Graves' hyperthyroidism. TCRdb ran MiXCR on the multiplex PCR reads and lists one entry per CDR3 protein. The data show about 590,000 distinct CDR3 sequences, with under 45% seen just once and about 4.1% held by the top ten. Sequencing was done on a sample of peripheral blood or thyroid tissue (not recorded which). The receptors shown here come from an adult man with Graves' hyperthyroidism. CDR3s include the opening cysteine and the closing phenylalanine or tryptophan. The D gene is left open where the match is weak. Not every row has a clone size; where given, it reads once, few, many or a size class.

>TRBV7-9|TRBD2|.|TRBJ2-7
TGTGCCAGCAGCTCGCAGGGACAGCAGACTAGCGGGGCTCCCTACGAGCAGTACTTC
CASSSQGQQTSGAPYEQYF
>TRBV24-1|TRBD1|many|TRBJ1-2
TGTGCCACCAGTGATCCCGGGACAGGGAACTATGGCTACACCTTC
CATSDPGTGNYGYTF
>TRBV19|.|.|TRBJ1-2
TGTGCCAGTAGTTACACGATCACAGATAACTATGGCTACACCTTC
CASSYTITDNYGYTF
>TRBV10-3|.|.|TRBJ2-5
TGTGCCATCAGTGCCCAGTACTTC
CAISAQYF
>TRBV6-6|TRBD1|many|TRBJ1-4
TGTGCCAGCAGTTACTCGAACCGGGACAGGGTAGGCGGAAAACTGTTTTTT
CASSYSNRDRVGGKLFF
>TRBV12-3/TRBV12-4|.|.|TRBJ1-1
TGTGCCAGCAGTTTAGCAAGGCAGATGAACACTGAAGCTTTCTTT
CASSLARQMNTEAFF
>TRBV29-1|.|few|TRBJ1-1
TGCAGCGCGTCGGGCCAGATGAACACTGAAGCTTTCTTT
CSASGQMNTEAFF
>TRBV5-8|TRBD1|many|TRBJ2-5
TGTGCCAGCAGCTGGAAAGGGGGCGCGGAGACCCAGTACTTC
CASSWKGGAETQYF
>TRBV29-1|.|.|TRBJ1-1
TGCAGCGTTGAGGCGGGCTGGACTGAAGCTTTCTTT
CSVEAGWTEAFF
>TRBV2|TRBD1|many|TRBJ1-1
TGTGCCAGCAGTGGGGGCAGGGGGCTGTACACTGAAGCTTTCTTT
CASSGGRGLYTEAFF
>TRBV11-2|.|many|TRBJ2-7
TGTGCCAGCAGCTTAGAATATCGCACGGCAGGGCAGTACTTC
CASSLEYRTAGQYF
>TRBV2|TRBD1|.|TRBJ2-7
TGTGCCAGCAAAGGGGGACAGGGGCCCTTCGAGCAGTACTTC
CASKGGQGPFEQYF
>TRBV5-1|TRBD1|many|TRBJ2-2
TGCGCCAGCAGCTTGACAGGGGGCATAAACACCGGGGAGCTGTTTTTT
CASSLTGGINTGELFF
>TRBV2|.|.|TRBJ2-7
TGTGCCAGCAGTGAAGCCGTCAACCGACCCTACGAGCAGTACTTC
CASSEAVNRPYEQYF
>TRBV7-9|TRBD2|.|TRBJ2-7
TGTGCCAGCAGCCGAGCTAGCGGCGAGCAGTACTTC
CASSRASGEQYF
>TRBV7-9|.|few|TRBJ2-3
TGTGCCAGCAGGGACTTTAGGTTGTCACCGTCAGATACGCAGTATTTT
CASRDFRLSPSDTQYF
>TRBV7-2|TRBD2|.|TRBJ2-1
TGTGCCAGCAGCCTAAGCGGGGCCTACAATGAGCAGTTCTTC
CASSLSGAYNEQFF
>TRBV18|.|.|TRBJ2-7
TGTGCCAGCTCACCCCAGGGCCACGAGCAGTACTTC
CASSPQGHEQYF
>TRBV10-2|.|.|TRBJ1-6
TGCGCCAGCAGTGAGTCAGGACGCCCAGGGAATTCACCCCTCCACTTT
CASSESGRPGNSPLHF
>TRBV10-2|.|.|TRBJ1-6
TGCGTCAGCTTAGCGCCGAATTCACCCCTCCACTTT
CVSLAPNSPLHF
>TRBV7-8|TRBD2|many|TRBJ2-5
TGTGCCAGCAGCTCTCAACTAGCGGGGAATGAAGAGACCCAGTACTTC
CASSSQLAGNEETQYF
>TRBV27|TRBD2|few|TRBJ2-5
TGTGCCAGCAGTTTCGGGCTAGCGGGACGAGAGACCCAGTACTTC
CASSFGLAGRETQYF
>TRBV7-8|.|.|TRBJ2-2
TGTGCCAGCAGCTTGGTCCAGTACACCGGGGAGCTGTTTTTT
CASSLVQYTGELFF
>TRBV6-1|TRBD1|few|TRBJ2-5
TGTGCCAGCAGCTTTTCCTACAGGGGGCGAGAGACCCAGTACTTC
CASSFSYRGRETQYF
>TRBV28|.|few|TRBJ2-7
TGTGCCAGCAGTTTAGCCGCAGGGGAGCAGTACTTC
CASSLAAGEQYF
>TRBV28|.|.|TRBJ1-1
TGTGCCAGCAGTTTTGGGGTCGGGCACACTGAAGCTTTCTTT
CASSFGVGHTEAFF
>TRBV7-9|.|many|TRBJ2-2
TGTGCCAGCAGCTTAGAGGAGAAGATAGCGAACACCGGGGAGCTGTTTTTT
CASSLEEKIANTGELFF
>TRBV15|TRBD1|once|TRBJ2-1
TGTGCCACCAGCAGAGAGCAGGGGGCTGGGAATGAGCAGTTCTTC
CATSREQGAGNEQFF
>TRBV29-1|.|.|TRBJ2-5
TGCAGCGTTAGTAGCAGGGACGCACAGGAGACCCAGTACTTC
CSVSSRDAQETQYF
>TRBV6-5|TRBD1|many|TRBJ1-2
TGTGCCAGCACCGAGGGACAGTGGTTTAACTATGGCTACACCTTC
CASTEGQWFNYGYTF
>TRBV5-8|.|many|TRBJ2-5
TGTGCCAGCAGCTTTGGGATTGGGGAGACCCAGTACTTC
CASSFGIGETQYF
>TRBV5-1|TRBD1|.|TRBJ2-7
TGTGCCAGCAGCGCCGGGACAGGGAGGTGCGAGCAGTGCTTC
CASSAGTGRCEQCF
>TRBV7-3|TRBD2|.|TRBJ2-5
TGTGCCAGCAGCCTAAGACTAGCGGGGTGGGGAGAGACCCAGTACTTC
CASSLRLAGWGETQYF
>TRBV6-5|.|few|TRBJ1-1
TGTGCCAGCAGTTACTCGATTAACTCGATGAACACTGAAGCTTTCTTT
CASSYSINSMNTEAFF
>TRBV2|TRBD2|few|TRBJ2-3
TGTGCCAGCAGTGCCTACCTACTAGCGGTCCCCTCCACAGATACGCAGTATTTT
CASSAYLLAVPSTDTQYF
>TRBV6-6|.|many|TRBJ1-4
TGTGCCAGCAGTTACCCGGAGGGGCACGAAAAACTGTTTTTT
CASSYPEGHEKLFF
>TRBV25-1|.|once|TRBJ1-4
TGTGCTAGAGATGCAGCCCGCGGAACTAATGAAAAACTGTTTTTT
CARDAARGTNEKLFF
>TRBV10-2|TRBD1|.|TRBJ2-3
TGCGCCAGCAGTGAGGTCTCAGGGGGAGTCAACACAGATACGCAGTATTTT
CASSEVSGGVNTDTQYF
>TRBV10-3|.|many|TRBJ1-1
TGTGCCACCGCAGAGGGAGAACCCCGGGGCACTGAAGCTTTCTTT
CATAEGEPRGTEAFF
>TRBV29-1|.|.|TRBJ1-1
TGCAGCGTTAGAGAGCCCTCTGGAAACACTGAAGCTTTCTTT
CSVREPSGNTEAFF
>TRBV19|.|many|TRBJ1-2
TGTGCCAGTAGGGACAGCCTGTTCTATGGCTACACCTTC
CASRDSLFYGYTF
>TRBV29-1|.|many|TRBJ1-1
TGCAGCGTTGAAGGCCCGGGGAACACTGAAGCTTTCTTT
CSVEGPGNTEAFF
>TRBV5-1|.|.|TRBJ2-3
TGCGCCAGCAGCATTCCCTCTGGCACAGATACGCAGTATTTT
CASSIPSGTDTQYF
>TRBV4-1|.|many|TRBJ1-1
TGCGCCAGCAGCCAAGTGGGAAGGAACACTGAAGCTTTCTTT
CASSQVGRNTEAFF
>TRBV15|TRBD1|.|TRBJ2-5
TGTGCCACCAGCAGAGGGGACAGTTCCCGGGAGACCCAGTACTTC
CATSRGDSSRETQYF
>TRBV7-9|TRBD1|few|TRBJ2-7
TGTGCCAGCAGTCCTCCGGGACAGGCTAAATACGAGCAGTACTTC
CASSPPGQAKYEQYF
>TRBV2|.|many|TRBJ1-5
TGTGCCAGCAGTGATGGGCAAAGCAATCAGCCCCAGCATTTT
CASSDGQSNQPQHF
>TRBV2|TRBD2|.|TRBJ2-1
TGTGCCAGCTTGGCCGGGACTAGCGGGAGCCGCTCCTACAATGAGCAGTTCTTC
CASLAGTSGSRSYNEQFF
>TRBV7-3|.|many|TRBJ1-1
TGTGCCAGCAGCTTGAGAGGGGGACTCACTGAAGCTTTCTTT
CASSLRGGLTEAFF
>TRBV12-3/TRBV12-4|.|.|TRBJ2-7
TGTGCCAGCAGTTTATTGGGCCAGGTATACGAGCAGTACTTC
CASSLLGQVYEQYF
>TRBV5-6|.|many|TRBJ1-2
TGTGCCAGCAGCTTGGCCGCGGGGCGGAGGAACTATGGCTACACCTTC
CASSLAAGRRNYGYTF
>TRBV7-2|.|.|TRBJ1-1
TGTGCCAGCAGCCCAGACGTCGGCTGGAATGAGCAGTTCTTT
CASSPDVGWNEQFF